This T cell receptor (beta chain) originates from a study of blood T cell repertoires in COVID-19. The table came from immunoSEQ multiplex PCR; TCRdb's copy has only in-frame clones and leaves some out. Among more than 200,000 clones, around four fifths were seen once, and the ten largest hold approximately 8%. The CDR3 loop spans 14 amino acids. The germline V gene has CDR1 SGHTA and CDR2 FQGNSA. J was trimmed by 0 bases and V by 6 bases; bases with no gene match: 4. The V and J genes are TRBV7-2 and TRBJ2-7; 8 nucleotides match TRBD2. Sequencing was performed on peripheral blood. This receptor was obtained from an elderly woman with COVID-19, enrolled during active disease. The CDR3 coding sequence is TGTGCCAGCAGACCGGCGGGAGGCTCCTACGAGCAGTACTTC. Translation: CASRPAGGSYEQYF.